The 20 T cell receptor beta chains below come from one sample, sequenced in a study of spatial heterogeneity in lung cancer. TCRdb re-analysed the 5' RACE reads in MiXCR, keeping a single row per CDR3 protein. This sample carries approximately 7,800 distinct CDR3 sequences, around 5.9% of them seen once, and the ten largest clones take roughly two fifths. The time point here: sample taken at primary tumor resection. Whole RNA came from tumor, nontumor lung or frozen PBMC and was sequenced without being sorted. The material sequenced was PBMCs, taken at surgery. The receptor set was obtained from a male donor with early-stage non-small cell lung cancer.

This clonotype was recorded many times. V usage is TRBV29-1 and J usage is TRBJ1-4, with D possibly matching TRBD1 (5 bases). This CDR3 has 17 residues. Trimming shortened V by 1 base and J by 3 bases, and 18 bases separated the two germline ends. CDR1 is SQVTM and CDR2 is ANQGSEA in the germline V gene. The CDR3 region has the DNA TGCAGCGTTGAAGTCCTGGGGCCGGGTTCAGCTAATGAAAAACTGTTTTTT. The encoded protein is CSVEVLGPGSANEKLFF.

By share, this clonotype counts as medium-sized. The junction does not match germline at one end; this may be a read error. In nucleotides, the CDR3 is TGTGCCAGTACTATATATGGATCCCCACTTATGAACACTGAAGCTTTCTTT. Its protein is CASTIYGSPLMNTEAFF. The chain joins TRBV19 to TRBJ1-1; no firm D call. This CDR3 spans 17 amino acids. Per the germline V gene, CDR1 is LNHDA and CDR2 is SQIVND (reference sequence). The full variable domain, rest sourced from reference TRBV19 and TRBJ1-1, is DGGITQSPKYLFRKEGQNVTLSCEQNLNHDAMYWYRQDPGQGLRLIYYSQIVNDFQKGDIAEGYSVSREKKESFPLTVTSAQKNPTAFYLCASTIYGSPLMNTEAFFGQGTRLTVV.

Ten or more counts support this clonotype. V usage is TRBV3-1 and J usage is TRBJ2-2, with D possibly being TRBD1 or TRBD2 (6 bases each). Germline values: CDR1 LGHDT, CDR2 YNNKEL (reference sequence). V was trimmed by 0 bases and J by 6 bases, leaving 23 bases between them. The CDR3 runs 19 residues. The CDR3 DNA reads as TGTGCCAGCAGCCAAGATACAATTCGCGGGGCAGGGGCTCCCGGGGAGCTGTTTTTT. Protein sequence: CASSQDTIRGAGAPGELFF.

This clonotype has a count of ten or more. This chain uses TRBV10-2 with TRBJ1-1; 8 nucleotides align to TRBD1. CDR3 size: 15 residues. The V gene's germline CDR1 is WSHSY and CDR2 SAAADI. The J segment lost 3 bases and the V segment lost 4 bases, leaving 7 bases of the junction unmatched. CDR3 region: CASSGTGSADTEAFF. As DNA, the CDR3 is TGCGCCAGCAGTGGGACAGGGTCCGCTGACACTGAAGCTTTCTTT.

This clonotype was seen ten or more times. The chain joins TRBV20-1 to TRBJ2-7; the match to TRBD2 covers 8 bases. J was trimmed by 0 bases and V by 2 bases; bases with no gene match: 3. The CDR3 length is 14 residues. Germline V lookup: CDR1 DFQATT, CDR2 SNEGSKA (reference sequence). The CDR3: CSARSGGSSYEQYF. CDR3 sequence (DNA): TGCAGTGCTAGAAGCGGGGGAAGCTCCTACGAGCAGTACTTC.

This clonotype showed up many times. The chain uses TRBV3-1 and TRBJ2-5; possible D gene TRBD2, 5 bases. Per the germline V gene, CDR1 is LGHDT and CDR2 is YNNKEL (reference sequence). This CDR3 contains 15 residues. V was cut by 4 bases and J by 0 bases, with 12 bases left in between. For the CDR3, the DNA is TGTGCCAGCAGCCCACCCGGAGCGGACCAAGAGACCCAGTACTTC. It is translated as CASSPPGADQETQYF.

This clonotype was recorded many times. The chain links TRBV3-1 to TRBJ1-1; no clear D gene. Germline V gene sequence: CDR1 LGHDT, CDR2 YNNKEL (reference sequence). V was pared by 0 bases and J by 0 bases, with 11 bases between. The CDR3 runs 16 residues. The CDR3 nucleotides are TGTGCCAGCAGCCAAGATTTAGGGCGGCTGAACACTGAAGCTTTCTTT. Encoded protein: CASSQDLGRLNTEAFF.

In its sample, this clonotype is medium-sized. The rearrangement uses TRBV28 and TRBJ2-7, with 9 bases aligning to TRBD2. V shed 5 bases, J shed 0 bases, and the junction held 14 bases outside the gene matches. This CDR3 is 18 amino acids long. Germline V gene sequence: CDR1 MDHEN, CDR2 SYDVKM. For the CDR3, the DNA is TGTGCCAGCAGTCCCCGGAGCGGCGGGAGGGGAAGCTCCTACGAGCAGTACTTC. This codes for CASSPRSGGRGSSYEQYF.

This clonotype was counted ten times or more. The chain uses TRBV5-6 and TRBJ1-2, with TRBD1 identical over 8 bases. The CDR3 has 15 residues. The ends lost 4 bases at V and 2 bases at J; junction bases unmatched: 7. From germline, CDR1 is SGHDT and CDR2 YYEEEE. The CDR3 region has the DNA TGTGCCAGCAGCCCAGGGACAGGAGCGAACTATGGCTACACCTTC. This codes for CASSPGTGANYGYTF. Filled out from reference TRBV5-6 and TRBJ1-2, the complete variable domain reads DAGVTQSPTHLIKTRGQQVTLRCSPKSGHDTVSWYQQALGQGPQFIFQYYEEEERQRGNFPDRFSGHQFPNYSSELNVNALLLGDSALYLCASSPGTGANYGYTFGSGTRLTVV.

This clonotype was counted many times. The chain combines TRBV10-1 with TRBJ2-1; 11 nucleotides align to TRBD1. This CDR3 contains 16 residues. CDR1 WNHNN and CDR2 SYGVQD come from the germline V gene (reference sequence). The V and J ends lost 3 bases and 4 bases, in that order; junction bases with no gene match: 5. The CDR3 DNA reads as TGCGCCAGCAGTGACGTTGGGACAGGGGGGTACAATGAGCAGTTCTTC. Its protein product is CASSDVGTGGYNEQFF.

The chain recombines TRBV27 with TRBJ2-1; D ambiguous. Per germline, CDR1 MNHEY and CDR2 SMNVEV (reference sequence). Deletions cut 4 bases from V and 5 bases from J, with 15 bases between. The CDR3 is 15 amino acids. CDR3 amino acids: CASSYLEEMNNEQFF. The CDR3 DNA is TGTGCCAGCAGTTATCTAGAAGAAATGAACAATGAGCAGTTCTTC.

This clonotype has at least ten counts. The chain links TRBV7-9 to TRBJ1-1; D unresolved. The CDR3 extends over 13 amino acids. The V end lost 5 bases, the J end lost 0 bases, and 7 bases lay between the germline ends. The germline V gene encodes CDR1 SEHNR and CDR2 FQNEAQ (reference sequence). The CDR3 nucleotides read TGTGCCAGCAGCCCCACAATGAACACTGAAGCTTTCTTT. This translates into CASSPTMNTEAFF.

In its sample, this clonotype was seen many times. This chain links TRBV2 with TRBJ2-2; TRBD1 matches at 9 bases. CDR3 length: 15 residues. Germline loops: CDR1 SNHLY, CDR2 FYNNEI. Germline trimming cut 7 bases from V and 1 base from J; bases unmatched to any gene: 4. CDR3 DNA: TGTGCCAGCACCAGGGACAGGGTGAACACCGGGGAGCTGTTTTTT. Its protein product is CASTRDRVNTGELFF.

This clonotype occurred once. For the CDR3, the DNA is TGTGCCAGCAGTGTAAACCACAATGAGCAGTTCTTC. Encoded protein: CASSVNHNEQFF. The chain links TRBV11-2 to TRBJ2-1, with D uncertain. Per germline, CDR1 SGHAT and CDR2 FQNNGV. The V and J ends lost 6 bases and 5 bases respectively, with 8 bases between them. The CDR3 runs 12 residues.

This clonotype was seen repeatedly, ten times or more. This chain uses TRBV20-1 with TRBJ1-2, with 9 positions matching TRBD1. The junction had 14 bases not matched to a gene; V was cut back by 1 base and J by 8 bases. The CDR3 has 16 amino acids. Germline CDR1 and CDR2: DFQATT and SNEGSKA (reference sequence). CDR3: CSARGELLQGARGYTF. Written as DNA, the CDR3 is TGCAGTGCTAGAGGCGAACTCCTACAGGGGGCGCGGGGCTACACCTTC.

V gene TRBV6-5 combines with J gene TRBJ2-2; D not certain. With 0 bases removed from V and 5 bases from J, the gap between germline ends came to 13 bases. The CDR3 consists of 16 residues. Germline loops: CDR1 MNHEY, CDR2 SVGAGI. This CDR3 reads CASSYSSRADTGELFF. For the CDR3, the DNA is TGTGCCAGCAGTTACTCTTCTAGGGCTGATACCGGGGAGCTGTTTTTT.

This clonotype showed up many times. This chain connects TRBV5-1 to TRBJ2-3; 7 bases match TRBD2. CDR3 length: 16 amino acids. Germline CDR1 reads SGHRS; CDR2 reads YFSETQ. V trimming: 0 bases; J trimming: 2 bases; junction bases outside the gene matches: 6. CDR3 sequence (DNA): TGCGCCAGCAGCTTGGCGTTAGCGGGCCACACAGATACGCAGTATTTT. Amino acids: CASSLALAGHTDTQYF.

This clonotype was recorded at least ten times. This sequence joins TRBV7-2 and TRBJ1-2; no firm D call. With 2 bases removed from V and 6 bases from J, the gap between germline ends came to 10 bases. Germline V gene sequence: CDR1 SGHTA, CDR2 FQGNSA. This CDR3 has 13 residues. The CDR3 protein is CASSLNYLHGYTF. CDR3 in DNA: TGTGCCAGCAGCTTAAACTACCTGCATGGCTACACCTTC.

This clonotype was seen repeatedly, ten times or more. The chain combines TRBV7-2 with TRBJ2-5; D unresolved. Germline CDR1 is SGHTA and CDR2 is FQGNSA. The CDR3 sequence is 17 residues long. The ends were cut back, 1 base at V and 3 bases at J, with 18 bases in the middle. CDR3 region: CASSLVRWVGQKETQYF. For the CDR3, the DNA is TGTGCCAGCAGCTTAGTGCGGTGGGTTGGGCAGAAAGAGACCCAGTACTTC.

This clonotype was observed at least ten times. The rearrangement uses TRBV27 and TRBJ1-5; TRBD1 aligns across 9 bases. This CDR3 spans 13 amino acids. V lost 8 bases to trimming and J lost 6 bases; unmatched junction nucleotides: 5. Germline values: CDR1 MNHEY, CDR2 SMNVEV (reference sequence). CDR3 amino acids: CASGTGGGQPQHF. The CDR3 DNA sequence: TGTGCCAGCGGCACAGGGGGCGGTCAGCCCCAGCATTTT.